The text below deals with one T cell receptor (beta chain). The antigen is unknown. These data are taken from a study of cytomegalovirus exposure and HLA in healthy donors. The study ran its PCR with 60 Vbeta and 13 Jbeta primers. Some clones are missing from TCRdb's copy, which holds only in-frame ones; the method was immunoSEQ multiplex PCR. The data contain fewer than 150,000 clones, around 78% of them singletons. Findings of the study overall: In a later analysis, CMV-associated beta chains were mostly HLA-associated, it appeared. Certain indistinguishable V segments, among them TRBV6-2 and TRBV6-3, were excluded. TCR beta chains numbering about 160 were designated cytomegalovirus-associated.

The CDR3 loop spans 13 amino acids. V shed 6 bases and J 5 bases; nucleotides not matched to a gene: 1. Germline CDR1 reads MGHDK; CDR2 reads SYGVNS. The sequencing input was PBMCs. The gene calls are TRBV25-1 and TRBJ1-5, with 10 bases identical to TRBD1. The sequence came from a male donor in good health and CMV-seronegative. This chain's CDR3 is CASRGQGHQPQHF. The CDR3 DNA reads as TGTGCCAGCAGGGGACAGGGGCATCAGCCCCAGCATTTT.